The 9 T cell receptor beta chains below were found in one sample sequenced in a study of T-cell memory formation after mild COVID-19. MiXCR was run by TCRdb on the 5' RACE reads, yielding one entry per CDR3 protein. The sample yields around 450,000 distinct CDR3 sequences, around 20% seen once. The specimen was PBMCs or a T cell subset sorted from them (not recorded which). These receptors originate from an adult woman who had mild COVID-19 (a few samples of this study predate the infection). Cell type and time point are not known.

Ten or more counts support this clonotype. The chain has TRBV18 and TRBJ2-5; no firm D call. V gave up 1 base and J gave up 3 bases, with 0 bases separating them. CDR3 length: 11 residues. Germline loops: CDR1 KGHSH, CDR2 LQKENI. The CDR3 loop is CASSPQETQYF. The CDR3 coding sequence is TGTGCCAGCTCACCACAAGAGACCCAGTACTTC. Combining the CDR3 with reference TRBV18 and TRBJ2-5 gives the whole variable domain NAGVMQNPRHLVRRRGQEARLRCSPMKGHSHVYWYRQLPEEGLKFMVYLQKENIIDESGMPKERFSAEFPKEGPSILRIQQVVRGDSAAYFCASSPQETQYFGPGTRLLVL.

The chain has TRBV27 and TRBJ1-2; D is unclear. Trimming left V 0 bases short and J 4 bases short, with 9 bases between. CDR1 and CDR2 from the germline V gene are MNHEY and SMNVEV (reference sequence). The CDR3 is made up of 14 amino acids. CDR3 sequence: CASSLSLHSYGYTF. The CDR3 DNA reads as TGTGCCAGCAGTTTATCACTACACAGCTATGGCTACACCTTC.

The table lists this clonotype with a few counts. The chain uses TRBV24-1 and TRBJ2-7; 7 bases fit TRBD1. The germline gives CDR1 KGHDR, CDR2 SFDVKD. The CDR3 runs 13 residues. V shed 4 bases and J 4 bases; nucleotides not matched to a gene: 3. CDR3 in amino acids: CATSEETGYEQYF. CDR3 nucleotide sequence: TGTGCCACCAGTGAGGAGACAGGGTACGAGCAGTACTTC.

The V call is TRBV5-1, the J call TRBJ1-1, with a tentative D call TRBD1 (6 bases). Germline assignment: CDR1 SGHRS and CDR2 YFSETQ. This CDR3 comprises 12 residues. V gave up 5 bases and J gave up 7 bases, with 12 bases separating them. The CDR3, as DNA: TGCGCCAGCAGACGGGGGGGCAGTGAAGCTTTCTTT. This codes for CASRRGGSEAFF.

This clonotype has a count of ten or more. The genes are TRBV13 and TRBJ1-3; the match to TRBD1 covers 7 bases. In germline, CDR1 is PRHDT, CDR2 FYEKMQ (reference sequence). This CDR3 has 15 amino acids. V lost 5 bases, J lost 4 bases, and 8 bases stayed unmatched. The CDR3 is CASSPETGSGNTIYF. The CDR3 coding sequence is TGTGCCAGCAGCCCAGAGACAGGGTCCGGAAACACCATATATTTT. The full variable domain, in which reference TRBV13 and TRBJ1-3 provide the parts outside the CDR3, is AAGVIQSPRHLIKEKRETATLKCYPIPRHDTVYWYQQGPGQDPQFLISFYEKMQSDKGSIPDRFSAQQFSDYHSELNMSSLELGDSALYFCASSPETGSGNTIYFGEGSWLTVV.

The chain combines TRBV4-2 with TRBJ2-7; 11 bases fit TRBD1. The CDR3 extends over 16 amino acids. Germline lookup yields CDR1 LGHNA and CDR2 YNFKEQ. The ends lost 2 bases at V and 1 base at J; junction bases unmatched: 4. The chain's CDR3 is CASSQPWDRGSYEQYF. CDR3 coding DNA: TGTGCCAGCAGCCAACCGTGGGACAGGGGGTCCTACGAGCAGTACTTC.

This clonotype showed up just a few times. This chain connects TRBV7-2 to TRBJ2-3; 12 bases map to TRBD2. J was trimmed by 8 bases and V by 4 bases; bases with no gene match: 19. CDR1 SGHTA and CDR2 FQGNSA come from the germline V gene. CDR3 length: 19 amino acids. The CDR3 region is CASSSPASGGASARRTQYF. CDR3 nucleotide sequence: TGTGCCAGCAGCTCTCCGGCTAGCGGGGGGGCCAGCGCTCGTCGTACGCAGTATTTT.

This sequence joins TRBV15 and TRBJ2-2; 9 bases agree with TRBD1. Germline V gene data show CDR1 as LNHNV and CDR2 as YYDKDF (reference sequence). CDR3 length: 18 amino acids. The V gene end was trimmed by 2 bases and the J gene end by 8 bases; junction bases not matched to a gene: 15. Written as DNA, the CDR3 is TGTGCCACCAGCAGAAGTACCCCAAACCCGGGACAGGGTGGGGAGCTGTTTTTT. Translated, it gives CATSRSTPNPGQGGELFF.

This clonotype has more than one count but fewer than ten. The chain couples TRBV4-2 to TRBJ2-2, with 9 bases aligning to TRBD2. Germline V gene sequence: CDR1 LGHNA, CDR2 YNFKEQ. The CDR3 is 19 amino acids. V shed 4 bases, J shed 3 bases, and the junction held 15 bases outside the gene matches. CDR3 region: CASSPFKGLAFGHTGELFF. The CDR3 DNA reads TGTGCCAGCAGCCCATTCAAGGGACTAGCTTTCGGGCACACCGGGGAGCTGTTTTTT.